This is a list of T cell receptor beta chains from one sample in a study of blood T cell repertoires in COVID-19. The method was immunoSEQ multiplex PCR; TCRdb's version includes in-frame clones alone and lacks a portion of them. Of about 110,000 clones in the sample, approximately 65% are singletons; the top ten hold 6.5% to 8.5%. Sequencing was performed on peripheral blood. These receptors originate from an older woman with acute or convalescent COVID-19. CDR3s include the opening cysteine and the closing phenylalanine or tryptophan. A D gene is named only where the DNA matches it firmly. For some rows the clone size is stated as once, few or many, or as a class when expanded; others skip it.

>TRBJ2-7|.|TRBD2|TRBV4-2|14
CASSQSGGAYEQYF
TGTGCCAGCAGCCAAAGCGGGGGGGCCTACGAGCAGTACTTC
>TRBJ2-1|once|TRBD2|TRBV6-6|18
CASSPGGVGSSSYNEQFF
TGTGCCAGCAGTCCCGGGGGGGTGGGTTCCAGCTCCTACAATGAGCAGTTCTTC
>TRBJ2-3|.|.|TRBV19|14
CASSQGGGTDTQYF
TGTGCCAGTAGCCAGGGGGGTGGCACAGATACGCAGTATTTT
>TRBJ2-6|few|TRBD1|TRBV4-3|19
CASSQREGQAFSGANVLTF
TGCGCCAGCAGCCAACGCGAGGGACAGGCTTTTTCTGGGGCCAACGTCCTGACTTTC
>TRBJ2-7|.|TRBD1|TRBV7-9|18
CASSSRADRGQYHYEQYF
TGTGCCAGCAGTTCAAGAGCAGACAGGGGGCAGTACCACTACGAGCAGTACTTC
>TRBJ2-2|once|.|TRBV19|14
CASSNQGFDGELFF
TGTGCCAGTAGTAATCAGGGTTTCGACGGGGAGCTGTTTTTT
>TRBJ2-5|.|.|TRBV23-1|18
CASSCHPAGFFRRETQYF
TGCGCCAGCAGTTGTCACCCCGCGGGCTTCTTTCGAAGAGAGACCCAGTACTTC
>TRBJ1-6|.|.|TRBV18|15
CASSPRVGERSPLHF
TGTGCCAGCTCACCACGAGTGGGCGAGCGGTCACCCCTCCACTTT
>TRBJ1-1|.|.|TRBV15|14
CATSRDRVNTEAFF
TGTGCCACCAGCAGAGACAGGGTGAACACTGAAGCTTTCTTT
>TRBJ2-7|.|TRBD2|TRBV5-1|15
CASSRQRGGSYEQYF
TGCGCCAGCAGCCGGCAACGGGGGGGCTCCTACGAGCAGTACTTC
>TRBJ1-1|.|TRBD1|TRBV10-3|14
CAACGTGKNTEAFF
TGTGCCGCGTGCGGGACAGGGAAAAACACTGAAGCTTTCTTT
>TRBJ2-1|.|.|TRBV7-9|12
CASSRDAKEQFF
TGTGCCAGCAGCCGGGATGCGAAAGAGCAGTTCTTC
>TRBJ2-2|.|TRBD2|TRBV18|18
CASSPGMIGGTNTGELFF
TGTGCCAGCTCACCAGGCATGATCGGGGGGACGAACACCGGGGAGCTGTTTTTT
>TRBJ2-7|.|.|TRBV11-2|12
CASSSSGYEQYF
TGTGCCAGCAGCTCATCGGGGTACGAGCAGTACTTC
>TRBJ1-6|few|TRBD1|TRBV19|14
CASSTTGGDSPLHF
TGTGCCAGTAGTACGACAGGGGGGGATTCACCCCTCCACTTT
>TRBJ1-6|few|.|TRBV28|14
CASRQAGNNSPLHF
TGTGCCAGCAGGCAAGCAGGGAATAATTCACCCCTCCACTTT
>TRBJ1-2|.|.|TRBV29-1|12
CSGDSGAGGYTF
TGCAGCGGAGACTCAGGGGCTGGTGGCTACACCTTC
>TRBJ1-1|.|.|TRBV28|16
CASSLWSGQGGTEAFF
TGTGCCAGCAGTTTATGGTCGGGCCAGGGCGGAACTGAAGCTTTCTTT
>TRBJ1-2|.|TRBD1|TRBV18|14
CASSPRDRESGYTF
TGTGCCAGCTCACCCCGAGACAGGGAAAGTGGCTACACCTTC
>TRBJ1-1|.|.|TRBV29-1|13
CSVRRGIDSEAFF
TGCAGCGTTCGTCGGGGGATTGACTCAGAAGCTTTCTTT
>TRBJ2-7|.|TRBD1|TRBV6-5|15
CASSYSWTGAYEQYF
TGTGCCAGCAGTTACTCCTGGACAGGGGCCTACGAGCAGTACTTC
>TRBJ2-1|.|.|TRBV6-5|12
CASNNRYNEQFF
TGTGCCAGCAATAACAGATACAATGAGCAGTTCTTC
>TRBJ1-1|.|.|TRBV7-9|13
CASSLTEYTEAFF
TGTGCCAGCAGCCTCACGGAGTACACTGAAGCTTTCTTT
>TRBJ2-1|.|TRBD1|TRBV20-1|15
CSASKTGGNRNEQFF
TGCAGTGCTAGTAAAACAGGGGGTAATCGAAATGAGCAGTTCTTC
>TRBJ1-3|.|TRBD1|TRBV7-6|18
CASSPPGQGVLSGNTIYF
TGTGCCAGCAGCCCACCGGGACAGGGGGTGCTCTCTGGAAACACCATATATTTT
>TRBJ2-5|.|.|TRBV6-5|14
CASKIGAVQETQYF
TGTGCCAGCAAAATAGGGGCAGTCCAAGAGACCCAGTACTTC
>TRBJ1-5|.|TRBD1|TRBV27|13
CASRTGVEQPQHF
TGTGCCAGCAGGACAGGGGTAGAGCAGCCCCAGCATTTT